These T cell receptor beta chains were read from a single sample in a study of CXCR3-negative and CXCR3-positive naive CD8 T cells. One entry per CDR3 protein, without DNA, is what TCRdb gives after re-calling the 5' RACE reads. The sample has some 8,200 distinct CDR3 sequences, and its top ten clones hold about 2%. The sequenced sample consisted of naive CXCR3- CD8+ T cells from blood. The receptors stem from a human donor in good health. Some clones in this sample may be carry-over from other donors' samples. Both conserved end residues are part of each CDR3. Clone size is given for some rows only: seen once, a few or many times, or a class if the clone is expanded.

j_gene: TRBJ1-2
abundance: -
v_gene: TRBV9
CDR3aa: CASSVGDRPNYGYTF

j_gene: TRBJ2-1
abundance: medium-sized
v_gene: TRBV15
CDR3aa: CATSIPEYNEQFF

j_gene: TRBJ1-1
abundance: medium-sized
v_gene: TRBV7-2
CDR3aa: CASSSRFLVGLGTEAFF

j_gene: TRBJ2-3
abundance: medium-sized
v_gene: TRBV7-8
CDR3aa: CASSLVGALEDTQYF

j_gene: TRBJ2-1
abundance: -
v_gene: TRBV7-8
CDR3aa: CASSFPQIDTGGSHNEQFF

j_gene: TRBJ2-1
abundance: medium-sized
v_gene: TRBV28
CDR3aa: CASSLGIEGQPYNEQFF

j_gene: TRBJ2-4
abundance: medium-sized
v_gene: TRBV27
CDR3aa: CASSLYGTGVAKNIQYF

j_gene: TRBJ2-3
abundance: -
v_gene: TRBV3-1
CDR3aa: CASSQLASGATDTQYF

j_gene: TRBJ2-7
abundance: -
v_gene: TRBV15
CDR3aa: CATSSDNPYEQYF

j_gene: TRBJ2-5
abundance: -
v_gene: TRBV7-9
CDR3aa: CASSSVGGEETQYF

j_gene: TRBJ1-1
abundance: -
v_gene: TRBV20-1
CDR3aa: CSARDLGLNTEAFF

j_gene: TRBJ2-5
abundance: medium-sized
v_gene: TRBV13
CDR3aa: CASSLYMAERRIETQYF

j_gene: TRBJ2-7
abundance: -
v_gene: TRBV28
CDR3aa: CASSFGPSGPYEQYF

j_gene: TRBJ2-1
abundance: medium-sized
v_gene: TRBV29-1
CDR3aa: CSVTSAVSYNEQFF

j_gene: TRBJ2-1
abundance: -
v_gene: TRBV5-1
CDR3aa: CASSLAIDEQFF

j_gene: TRBJ2-3
abundance: medium-sized
v_gene: TRBV29-1
CDR3aa: CSVEVLTRRGESTDTQYF

j_gene: TRBJ1-1
abundance: -
v_gene: TRBV7-9
CDR3aa: CASSSQEMNTEAFF

j_gene: TRBJ2-1
abundance: -
v_gene: TRBV5-1
CDR3aa: CASSPAQGSYNEQFF

j_gene: TRBJ1-1
abundance: medium-sized
v_gene: TRBV7-8
CDR3aa: CASGLPGQGVINTEAFF

j_gene: TRBJ1-1
abundance: medium-sized
v_gene: TRBV29-1
CDR3aa: CSVGSRGNTEAFF

j_gene: TRBJ1-1
abundance: medium-sized
v_gene: TRBV6-6
CDR3aa: CASSYSMDRENTEAFF

j_gene: TRBJ2-4
abundance: medium-sized
v_gene: TRBV29-1
CDR3aa: CSVVEQGGNIQYF

j_gene: TRBJ2-3
abundance: -
v_gene: TRBV12-3/TRBV12-4
CDR3aa: CASRERSTDTQYF

j_gene: TRBJ2-1
abundance: -
v_gene: TRBV10-3
CDR3aa: CAISELAGGGDEQFF

j_gene: TRBJ1-2
abundance: -
v_gene: TRBV7-9
CDR3aa: CASSLPIRDGYGYTF

j_gene: TRBJ2-1
abundance: medium-sized
v_gene: TRBV4-3
CDR3aa: CASSQDRGGSSYNEQFF

j_gene: TRBJ2-1
abundance: -
v_gene: TRBV5-1
CDR3aa: CASSLSSGGSYNEQFF

j_gene: TRBJ2-3
abundance: medium-sized
v_gene: TRBV18
CDR3aa: CASSLGTGGSTDTQYF

j_gene: TRBJ2-1
abundance: medium-sized
v_gene: TRBV14
CDR3aa: CASSQTAGETSNEQFF

j_gene: TRBJ1-2
abundance: -
v_gene: TRBV4-3
CDR3aa: CASSQDQDRGYGYTF

j_gene: TRBJ2-1
abundance: -
v_gene: TRBV27
CDR3aa: CASSFLAVYNEQFF

j_gene: TRBJ2-3
abundance: -
v_gene: TRBV9
CDR3aa: CASSVGRDVRTDTQYF

j_gene: TRBJ2-3
abundance: -
v_gene: TRBV5-6
CDR3aa: CASSLAGTSVSRDTQYF

j_gene: TRBJ2-1
abundance: -
v_gene: TRBV7-6
CDR3aa: CASSSEPSSYNEQFF

j_gene: TRBJ2-7
abundance: medium-sized
v_gene: TRBV27
CDR3aa: CASSVSGTLSYEQYF

j_gene: TRBJ1-1
abundance: medium-sized
v_gene: TRBV7-2
CDR3aa: CASSLSTAMNTEAFF

j_gene: TRBJ2-1
abundance: -
v_gene: TRBV3-1
CDR3aa: CASSQEDHSYNEQFF

j_gene: TRBJ1-4
abundance: medium-sized
v_gene: TRBV7-9
CDR3aa: CASSAPRGEKLFF

j_gene: TRBJ2-7
abundance: -
v_gene: TRBV12-5
CDR3aa: CASGWTSGGTYEQYF

j_gene: TRBJ2-5
abundance: -
v_gene: TRBV6-6
CDR3aa: CASSYIDRVQETQYF

j_gene: TRBJ1-1
abundance: -
v_gene: TRBV19
CDR3aa: CASSTGPGQGVTEAFF

j_gene: TRBJ1-1
abundance: -
v_gene: TRBV29-1
CDR3aa: CSVVGGLLSEAFF